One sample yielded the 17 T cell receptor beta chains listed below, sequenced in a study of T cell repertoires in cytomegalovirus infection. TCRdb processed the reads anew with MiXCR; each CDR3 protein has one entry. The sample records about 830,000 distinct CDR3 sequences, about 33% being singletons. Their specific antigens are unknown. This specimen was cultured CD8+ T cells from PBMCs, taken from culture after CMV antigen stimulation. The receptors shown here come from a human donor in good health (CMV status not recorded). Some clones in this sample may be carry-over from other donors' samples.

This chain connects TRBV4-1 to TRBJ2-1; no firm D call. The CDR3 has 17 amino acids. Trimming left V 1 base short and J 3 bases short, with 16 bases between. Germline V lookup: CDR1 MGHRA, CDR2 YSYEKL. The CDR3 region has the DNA TGCGCCAGCAGCCAAGGGAGCCAAGAAAGGAACTACAATGAGCAGTTCTTC. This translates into CASSQGSQERNYNEQFF.

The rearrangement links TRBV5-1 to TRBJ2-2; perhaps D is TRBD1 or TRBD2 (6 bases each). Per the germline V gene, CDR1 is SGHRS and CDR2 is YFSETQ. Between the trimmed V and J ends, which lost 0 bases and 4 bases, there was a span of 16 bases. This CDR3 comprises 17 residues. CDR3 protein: CASSLANSGGTTGELFF. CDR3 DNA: TGCGCCAGCAGCTTGGCCAATTCCGGGGGCACCACCGGGGAGCTGTTTTTT.

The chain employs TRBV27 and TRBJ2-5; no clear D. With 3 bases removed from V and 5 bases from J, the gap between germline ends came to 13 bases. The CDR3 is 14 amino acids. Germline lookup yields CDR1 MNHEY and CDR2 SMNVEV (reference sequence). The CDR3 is CASSFGRLHETQYF. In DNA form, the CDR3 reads TGTGCCAGCAGTTTCGGCAGGCTACACGAGACCCAGTACTTC.

The CDR3 spells CASSLTRGTDTQYF. CDR3 sequence (DNA): TGTGCCAGCAGCCTGACGCGGGGAACAGATACGCAGTATTTT. The V call is TRBV7-9, the J call TRBJ2-3, with a tentative D call TRBD2 (6 bases). CDR3 size: 14 residues. Germline loops: CDR1 SEHNR, CDR2 FQNEAQ (reference sequence). The ends were cut back, 5 bases at V and 3 bases at J, with 12 bases in the middle.

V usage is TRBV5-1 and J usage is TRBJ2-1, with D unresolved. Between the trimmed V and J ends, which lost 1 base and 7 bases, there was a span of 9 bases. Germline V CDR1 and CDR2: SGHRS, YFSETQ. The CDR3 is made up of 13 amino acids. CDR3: CASSLRWANEQFF. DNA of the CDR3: TGCGCCAGCAGCTTGCGGTGGGCGAATGAGCAGTTCTTC.

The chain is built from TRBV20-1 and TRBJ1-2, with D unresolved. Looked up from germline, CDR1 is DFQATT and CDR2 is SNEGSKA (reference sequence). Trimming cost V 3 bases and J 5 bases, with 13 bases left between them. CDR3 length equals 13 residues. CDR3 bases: TGCAGTGCTAGGTCTGGGGATCGGTATGGCTACACCTTC. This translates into CSARSGDRYGYTF.

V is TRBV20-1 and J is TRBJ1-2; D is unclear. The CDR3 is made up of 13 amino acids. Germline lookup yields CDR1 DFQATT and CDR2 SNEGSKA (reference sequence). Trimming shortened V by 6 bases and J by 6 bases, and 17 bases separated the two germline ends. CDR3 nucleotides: TGCAGTGCCCCTCACCCCCGAGAGGATGGCTACACCTTC. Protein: CSAPHPREDGYTF.

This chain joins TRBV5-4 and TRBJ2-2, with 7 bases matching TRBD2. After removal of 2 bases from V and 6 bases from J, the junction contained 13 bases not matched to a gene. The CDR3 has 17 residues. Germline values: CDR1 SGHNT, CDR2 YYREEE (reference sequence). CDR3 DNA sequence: TGTGCCAGCAGCTTAGGTGGAGAAGCGGGGTTTTCCGGGGAGCTGTTTTTT. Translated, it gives CASSLGGEAGFSGELFF.

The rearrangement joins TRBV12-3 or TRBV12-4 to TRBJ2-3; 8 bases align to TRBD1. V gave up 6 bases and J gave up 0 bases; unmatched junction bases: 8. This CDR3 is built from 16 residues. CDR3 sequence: CASSNQGARSTDTQYF. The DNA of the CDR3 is TGTGCCAGCAGCAACCAGGGGGCCCGAAGCACAGATACGCAGTATTTT.

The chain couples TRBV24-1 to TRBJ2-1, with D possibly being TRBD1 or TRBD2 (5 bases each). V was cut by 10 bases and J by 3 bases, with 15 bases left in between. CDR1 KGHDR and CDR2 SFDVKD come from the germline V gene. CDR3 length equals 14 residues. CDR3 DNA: TGTGCCACATCTCCGACGGGGCGCTACAATGAGCAGTTCTTC. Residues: CATSPTGRYNEQFF.

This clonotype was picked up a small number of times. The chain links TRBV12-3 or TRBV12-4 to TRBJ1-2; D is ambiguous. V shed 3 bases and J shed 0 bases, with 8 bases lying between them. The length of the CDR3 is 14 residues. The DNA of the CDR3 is TGTGCCAGCAGTTTTTTGGGAGCTAACTATGGCTACACCTTC. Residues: CASSFLGANYGYTF.

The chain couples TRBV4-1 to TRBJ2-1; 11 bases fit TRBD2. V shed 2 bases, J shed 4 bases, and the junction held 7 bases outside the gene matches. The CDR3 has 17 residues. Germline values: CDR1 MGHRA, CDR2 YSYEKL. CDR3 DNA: TGCGCCAGCAGCCAATCCCGACTAGCGGGGTTATACAATGAGCAGTTCTTC. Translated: CASSQSRLAGLYNEQFF.

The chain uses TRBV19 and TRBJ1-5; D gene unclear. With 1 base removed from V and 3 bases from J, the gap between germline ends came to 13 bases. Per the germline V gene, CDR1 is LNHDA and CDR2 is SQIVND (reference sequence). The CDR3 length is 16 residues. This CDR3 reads CASSIGNIQYNQPQHF. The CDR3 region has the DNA TGTGCCAGTAGTATAGGAAATATACAGTACAATCAGCCCCAGCATTTT.

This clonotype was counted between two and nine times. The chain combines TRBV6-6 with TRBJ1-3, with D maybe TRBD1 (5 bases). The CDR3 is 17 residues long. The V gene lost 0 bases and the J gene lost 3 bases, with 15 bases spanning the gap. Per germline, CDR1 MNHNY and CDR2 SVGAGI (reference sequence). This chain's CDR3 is CASSYSGRGAFGNTIYF. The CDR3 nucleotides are TGTGCCAGCAGTTACTCGGGAAGGGGCGCATTTGGAAACACCATATATTTT.

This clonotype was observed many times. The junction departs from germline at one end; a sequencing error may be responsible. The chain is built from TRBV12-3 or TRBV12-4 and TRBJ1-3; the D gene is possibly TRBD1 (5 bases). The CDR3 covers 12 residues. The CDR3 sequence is CASSFGTEPTDF. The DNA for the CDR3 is TGTGCCAGCAGTTTCGGGACGGAGCCAACGGATTTT.

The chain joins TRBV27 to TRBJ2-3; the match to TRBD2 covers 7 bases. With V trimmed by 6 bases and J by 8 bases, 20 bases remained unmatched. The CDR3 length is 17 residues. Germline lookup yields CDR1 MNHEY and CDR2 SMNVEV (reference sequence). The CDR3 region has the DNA TGTGCCAGCAGAAATCATGAGGATCTAGCGGCCGGGGGTACGCAGTATTTT. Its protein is CASRNHEDLAAGGTQYF.

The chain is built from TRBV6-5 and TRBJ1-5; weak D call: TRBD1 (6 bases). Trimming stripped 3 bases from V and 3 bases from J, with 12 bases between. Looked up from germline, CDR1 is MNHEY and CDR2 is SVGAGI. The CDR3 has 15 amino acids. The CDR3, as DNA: TGTGCCAGCAGTTATAACAGGGCATTCAATCAGCCCCAGCATTTT. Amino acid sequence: CASSYNRAFNQPQHF.